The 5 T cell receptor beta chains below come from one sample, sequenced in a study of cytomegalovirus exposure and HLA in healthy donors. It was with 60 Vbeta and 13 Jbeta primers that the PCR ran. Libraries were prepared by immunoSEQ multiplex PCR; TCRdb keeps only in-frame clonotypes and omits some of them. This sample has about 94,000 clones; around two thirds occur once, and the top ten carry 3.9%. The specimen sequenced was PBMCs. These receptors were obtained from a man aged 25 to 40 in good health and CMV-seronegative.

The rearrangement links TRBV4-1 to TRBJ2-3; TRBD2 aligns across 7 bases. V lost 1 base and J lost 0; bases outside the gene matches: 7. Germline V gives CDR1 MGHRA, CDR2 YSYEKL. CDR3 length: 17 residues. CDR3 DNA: TGCGCCAGCAGCCAAGTAATGGCGGGAGACAGCACAGATACGCAGTATTTT. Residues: CASSQVMAGDSTDTQYF.

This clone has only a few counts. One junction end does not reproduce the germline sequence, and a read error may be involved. CDR3: CASTRRGNSNQPQHF. The CDR3 bases are TGTGCTAGCACGCGGCGGGGAAATAGCAATCAGCCCCAGCATTTT. V is TRBV7-7 and J is TRBJ1-5; D remains ambiguous. Germline loops: CDR1 SSHAT, CDR2 FNYEAQ (reference sequence). The CDR3 length is 15 residues.

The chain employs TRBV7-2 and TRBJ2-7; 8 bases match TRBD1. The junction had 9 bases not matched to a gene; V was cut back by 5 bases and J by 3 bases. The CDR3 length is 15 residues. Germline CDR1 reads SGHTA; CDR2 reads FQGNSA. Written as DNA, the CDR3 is TGTGCCAGCAGCCCAACCCGGACAGGGAGCTACGAGCAGTACTTC. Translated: CASSPTRTGSYEQYF.

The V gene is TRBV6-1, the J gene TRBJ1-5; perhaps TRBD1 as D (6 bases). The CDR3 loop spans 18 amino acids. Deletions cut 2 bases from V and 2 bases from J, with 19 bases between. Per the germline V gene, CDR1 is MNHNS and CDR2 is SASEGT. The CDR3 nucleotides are TGTGCCAGCAGTGAACCGGCTTCGGGGGGCTGGGGCAATCAGCCCCAGCATTTT. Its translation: CASSEPASGGWGNQPQHF.

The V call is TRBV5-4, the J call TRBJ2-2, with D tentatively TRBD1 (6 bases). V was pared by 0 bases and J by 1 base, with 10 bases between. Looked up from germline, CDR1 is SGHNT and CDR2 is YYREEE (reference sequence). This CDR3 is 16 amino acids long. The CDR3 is CASSLVNRENTGELFF. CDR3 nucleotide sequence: TGTGCCAGCAGCTTGGTGAACAGGGAGAACACCGGGGAGCTGTTTTTT.